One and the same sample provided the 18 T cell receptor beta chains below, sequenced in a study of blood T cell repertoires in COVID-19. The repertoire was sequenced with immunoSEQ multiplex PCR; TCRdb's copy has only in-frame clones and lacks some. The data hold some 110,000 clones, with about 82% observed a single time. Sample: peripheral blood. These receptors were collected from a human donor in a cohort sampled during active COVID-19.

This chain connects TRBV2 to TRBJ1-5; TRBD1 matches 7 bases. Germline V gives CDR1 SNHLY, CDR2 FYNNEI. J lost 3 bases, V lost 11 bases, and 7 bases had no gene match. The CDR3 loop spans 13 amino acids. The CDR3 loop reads CAGQGGYNQPQHF. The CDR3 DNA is TGTGCCGGCCAGGGGGGTTACAATCAGCCCCAGCATTTT. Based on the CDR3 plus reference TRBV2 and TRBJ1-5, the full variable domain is EPEVTQTPSHQVTQMGQEVILRCVPISNHLYFYWYRQILGQKVEFLVSFYNNEISEKSEIFDDQFSVERPDGSNFTLKIRSTKLEDSAMYFCAGQGGYNQPQHFGDGTRLSIL.

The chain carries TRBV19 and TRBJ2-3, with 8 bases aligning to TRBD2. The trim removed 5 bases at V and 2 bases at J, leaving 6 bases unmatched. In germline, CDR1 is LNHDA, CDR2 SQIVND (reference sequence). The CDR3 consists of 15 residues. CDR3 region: CASSPIAGTTDTQYF. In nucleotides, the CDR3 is TGTGCCAGTAGTCCTATAGCGGGAACCACAGATACGCAGTATTTT.

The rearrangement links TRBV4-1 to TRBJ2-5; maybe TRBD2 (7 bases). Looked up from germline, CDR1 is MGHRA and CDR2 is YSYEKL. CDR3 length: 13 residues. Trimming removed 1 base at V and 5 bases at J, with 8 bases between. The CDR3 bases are TGCGCCAGCAGCCAAGGGGGGGGCGAGACCCAGTACTTC. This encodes CASSQGGGETQYF.

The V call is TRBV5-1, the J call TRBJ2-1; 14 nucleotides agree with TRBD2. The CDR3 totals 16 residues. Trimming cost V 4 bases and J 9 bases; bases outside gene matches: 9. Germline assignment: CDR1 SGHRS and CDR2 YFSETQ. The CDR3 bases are TGCGCCAGCAGCACTACCCCCGGGACTAGCGGGGGTGAGCAGTTCTTC. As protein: CASSTTPGTSGGEQFF.

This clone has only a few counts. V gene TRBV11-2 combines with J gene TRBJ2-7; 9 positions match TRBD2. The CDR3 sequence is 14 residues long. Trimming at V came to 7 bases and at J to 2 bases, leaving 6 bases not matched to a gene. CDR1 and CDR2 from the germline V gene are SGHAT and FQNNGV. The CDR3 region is CASTLLAGAYEQYF. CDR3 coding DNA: TGTGCCAGCACCCTTTTAGCGGGAGCCTACGAGCAGTACTTC.

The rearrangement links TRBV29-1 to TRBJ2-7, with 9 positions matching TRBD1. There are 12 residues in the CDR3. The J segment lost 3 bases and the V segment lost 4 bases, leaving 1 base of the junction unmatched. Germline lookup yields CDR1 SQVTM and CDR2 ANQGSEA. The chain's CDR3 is CSVGTGVYEQYF. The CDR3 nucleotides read TGCAGCGTTGGGACAGGGGTCTACGAGCAGTACTTC.

This CDR3 reads CASSYGLAGARDTQYF. Here the CDR3 DNA reads TGTGCCAGCAGTTACGGACTAGCGGGAGCTAGAGATACGCAGTATTTT. V is TRBV7-9 and J is TRBJ2-3; 13 nucleotides line up with TRBD2. Looked up from germline, CDR1 is SEHNR and CDR2 is FQNEAQ (reference sequence). This CDR3 is 16 amino acids long. Trimming removed 6 bases from V and 5 bases from J; junction bases left unmatched: 8.

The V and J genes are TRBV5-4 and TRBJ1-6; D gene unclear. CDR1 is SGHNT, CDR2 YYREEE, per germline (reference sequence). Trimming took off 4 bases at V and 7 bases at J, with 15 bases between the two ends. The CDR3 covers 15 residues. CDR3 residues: CASSTGGVKNSPLHF. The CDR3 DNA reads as TGTGCCAGCAGCACTGGCGGGGTCAAGAATTCACCCCTCCACTTT.

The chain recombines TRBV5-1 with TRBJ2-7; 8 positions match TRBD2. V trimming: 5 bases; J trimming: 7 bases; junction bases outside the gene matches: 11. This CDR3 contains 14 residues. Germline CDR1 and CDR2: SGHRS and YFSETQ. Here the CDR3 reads CASRNLAGAREQYF. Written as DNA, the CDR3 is TGCGCCAGCAGAAACCTAGCGGGTGCTCGGGAGCAGTACTTC.

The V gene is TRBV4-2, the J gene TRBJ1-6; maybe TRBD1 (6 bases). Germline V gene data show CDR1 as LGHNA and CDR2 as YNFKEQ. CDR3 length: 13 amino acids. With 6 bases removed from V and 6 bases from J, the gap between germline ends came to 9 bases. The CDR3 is CASRWGPNSPLHF. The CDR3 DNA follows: TGTGCCAGCAGATGGGGGCCTAATTCACCCCTCCACTTT.

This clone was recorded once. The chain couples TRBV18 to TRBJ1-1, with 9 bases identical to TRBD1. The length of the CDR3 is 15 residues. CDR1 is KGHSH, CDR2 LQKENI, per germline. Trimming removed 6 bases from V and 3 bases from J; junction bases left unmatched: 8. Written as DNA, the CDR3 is TGTGCCAGCTCGCCGGACAGGGGCCACTACACTGAAGCTTTCTTT. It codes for CASSPDRGHYTEAFF.

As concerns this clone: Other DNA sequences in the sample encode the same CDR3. The CDR3 DNA reads TGTGCCAGCTCACCCGGAACTAATGAAAAACTGTTTTTT. This translates into CASSPGTNEKLFF. The V and J genes are TRBV18 and TRBJ1-4; D is uncertain. CDR1 and CDR2 (germline): KGHSH, LQKENI. V lost 3 bases, J lost 1 base, and 3 bases lay in between. The CDR3 is 13 amino acids.

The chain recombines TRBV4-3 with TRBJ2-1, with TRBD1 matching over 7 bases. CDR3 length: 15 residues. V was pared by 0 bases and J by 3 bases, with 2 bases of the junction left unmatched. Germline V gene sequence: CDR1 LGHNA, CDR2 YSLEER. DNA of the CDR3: TGCGCCAGCAGCCAAGACGGGACAGACTACAATGAGCAGTTCTTC. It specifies CASSQDGTDYNEQFF.

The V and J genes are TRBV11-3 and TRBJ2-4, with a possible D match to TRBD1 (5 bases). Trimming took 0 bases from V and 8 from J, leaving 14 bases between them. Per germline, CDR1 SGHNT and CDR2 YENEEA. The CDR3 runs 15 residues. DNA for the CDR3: TGTGCCAGCAGCTTAGACGGCACAGGTGGGGACATTCAGTACTTC. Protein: CASSLDGTGGDIQYF.

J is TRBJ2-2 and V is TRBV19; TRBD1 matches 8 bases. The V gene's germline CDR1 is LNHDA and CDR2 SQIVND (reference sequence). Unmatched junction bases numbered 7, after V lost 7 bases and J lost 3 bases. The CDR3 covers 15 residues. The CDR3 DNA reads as TGTGCCAGTAACCCCGGGACAGGACACACCGGGGAGCTGTTTTTT. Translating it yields CASNPGTGHTGELFF.

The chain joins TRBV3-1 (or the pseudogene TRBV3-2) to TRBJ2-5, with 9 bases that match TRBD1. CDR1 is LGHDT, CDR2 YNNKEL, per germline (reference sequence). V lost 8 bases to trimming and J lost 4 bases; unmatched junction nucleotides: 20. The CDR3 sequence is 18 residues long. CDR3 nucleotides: TGTGCCAGCCCCTTACCGGGACAGGGTCGGGAGTCGGCAGAGACCCAGTACTTC. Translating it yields CASPLPGQGRESAETQYF.

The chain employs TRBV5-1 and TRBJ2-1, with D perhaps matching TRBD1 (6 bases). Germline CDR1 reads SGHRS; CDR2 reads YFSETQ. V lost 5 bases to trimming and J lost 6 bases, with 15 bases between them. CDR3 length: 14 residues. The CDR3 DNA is TGCGCCAGCAGTGTACTAGGGGGACCCAATGAGCAGTTCTTC. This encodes CASSVLGGPNEQFF.

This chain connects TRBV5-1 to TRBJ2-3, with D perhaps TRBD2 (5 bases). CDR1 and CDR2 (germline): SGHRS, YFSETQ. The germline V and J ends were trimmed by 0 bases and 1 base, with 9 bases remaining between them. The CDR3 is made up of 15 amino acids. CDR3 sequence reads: CASSLGGYGTDTQYF. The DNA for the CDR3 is TGCGCCAGCAGCTTGGGCGGGTACGGCACAGATACGCAGTATTTT.